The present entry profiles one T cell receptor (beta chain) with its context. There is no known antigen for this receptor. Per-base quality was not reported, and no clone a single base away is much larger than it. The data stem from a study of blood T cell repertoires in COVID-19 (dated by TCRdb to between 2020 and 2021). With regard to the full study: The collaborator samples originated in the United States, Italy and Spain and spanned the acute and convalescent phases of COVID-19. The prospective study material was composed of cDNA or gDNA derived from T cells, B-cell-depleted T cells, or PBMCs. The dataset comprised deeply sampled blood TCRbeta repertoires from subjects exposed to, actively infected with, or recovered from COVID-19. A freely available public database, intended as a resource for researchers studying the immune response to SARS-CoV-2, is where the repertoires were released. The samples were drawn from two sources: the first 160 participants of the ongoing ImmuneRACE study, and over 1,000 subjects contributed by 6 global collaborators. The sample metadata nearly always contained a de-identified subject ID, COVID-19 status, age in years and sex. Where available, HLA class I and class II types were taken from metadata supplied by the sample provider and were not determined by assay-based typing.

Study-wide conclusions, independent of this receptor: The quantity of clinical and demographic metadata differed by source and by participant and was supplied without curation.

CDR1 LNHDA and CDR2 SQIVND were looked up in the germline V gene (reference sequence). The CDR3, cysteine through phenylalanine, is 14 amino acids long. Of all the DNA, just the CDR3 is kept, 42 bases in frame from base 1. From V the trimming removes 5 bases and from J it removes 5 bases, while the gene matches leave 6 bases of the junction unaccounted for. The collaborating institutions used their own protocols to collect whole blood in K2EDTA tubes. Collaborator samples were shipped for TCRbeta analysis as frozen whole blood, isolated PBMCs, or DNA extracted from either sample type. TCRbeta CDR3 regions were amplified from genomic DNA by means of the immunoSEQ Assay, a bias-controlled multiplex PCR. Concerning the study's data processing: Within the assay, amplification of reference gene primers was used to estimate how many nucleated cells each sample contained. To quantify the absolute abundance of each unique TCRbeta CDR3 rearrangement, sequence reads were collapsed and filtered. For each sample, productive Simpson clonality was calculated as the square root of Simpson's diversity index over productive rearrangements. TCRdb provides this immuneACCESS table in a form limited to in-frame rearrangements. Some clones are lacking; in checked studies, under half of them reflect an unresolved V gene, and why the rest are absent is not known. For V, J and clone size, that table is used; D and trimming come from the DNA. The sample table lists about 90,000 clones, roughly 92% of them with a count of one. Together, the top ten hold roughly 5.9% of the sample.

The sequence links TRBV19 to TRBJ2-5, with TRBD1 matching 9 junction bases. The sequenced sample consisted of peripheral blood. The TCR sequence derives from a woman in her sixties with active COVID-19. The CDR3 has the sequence CASSPTGTGETQYF. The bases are TGTGCCAGTAGTCCAACCGGGACAGGGGAGACCCAGTACTTC. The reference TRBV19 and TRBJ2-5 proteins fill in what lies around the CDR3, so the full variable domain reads DGGITQSPKYLFRKEGQNVTLSCEQNLNHDAMYWYRQDPGQGLRLIYYSQIVNDFQKGDIAEGYSVSREKKESFPLTVTSAQKNPTAFYLCASSPTGTGETQYFGPGTRLLVL.